A single sample gave rise to the 32 T cell receptor beta chains below, sequenced in a study of response to subunit inactivated influenza vaccine. In TCRdb, the RT-PCR reads were re-called with MiXCR into one record per CDR3 protein. The sample has some 800,000 distinct CDR3 sequences; less than 25% are singletons. The sample in question was PBMCs from blood, obtained roughly 5 days after vaccination. All receptors derive from a man aged 50 or older who received an inactivated influenza vaccine.

This clonotype was detected only a few times. The V and J genes are TRBV20-1 and TRBJ2-1; the match to TRBD2 covers 13 bases. Unmatched junction bases numbered 4, after V lost 0 bases and J lost 5 bases. Germline CDR1 reads DFQATT; CDR2 reads SNEGSKA (reference sequence). This CDR3 has 16 residues. CDR3 DNA sequence: TGCAGTGCTAGAGATCCCGGACTAGCGGGGGACAATGAGCAGTTCTTC. It codes for CSARDPGLAGDNEQFF.

Worth noting for this clonotype: With a much larger clone just one base away, this may be a read error. The V gene is TRBV4-2, the J gene TRBJ2-3, with D perhaps matching TRBD2 (6 bases). Germline CDR1 reads LGHNA; CDR2 reads YNFKEQ. V gave up 3 bases and J gave up 6 bases, with 28 bases separating them. This CDR3 spans 19 amino acids. The CDR3 nucleotides read TGTGCCAGCAGCCAGACCGGTGGAGGGAGACAGTTGCGGAGCGATACGCAGTATTTT. Protein sequence: CASSQTGGGRQLRSDTQYF.

This clonotype was detected a few times. The rearrangement links TRBV6-2 or TRBV6-3 to TRBJ2-1; 7 nucleotides match TRBD2. CDR3 size: 15 residues. Germline assignment: CDR1 MNHEY and CDR2 SVGEGT. J was trimmed by 8 bases and V by 2 bases; bases with no gene match: 9. The CDR3 region has the DNA TGTGCCAGCAGTTACCGGCCTAGCGGTAGCCATGAGCAGTTCTTC. Amino acids: CASSYRPSGSHEQFF.

V is TRBV12-3 or TRBV12-4 and J is TRBJ2-1; no firm D call. This CDR3 comprises 14 residues. V was clipped by 5 bases and J by 3 bases, with 11 bases between them. CDR3 sequence: CASSQVHNYNEQFF. The CDR3 DNA reads TGTGCCAGCAGTCAGGTCCATAACTACAATGAGCAGTTCTTC.

The chain recombines TRBV29-1 with TRBJ2-3, with TRBD2 matching over 14 bases. The CDR3 extends over 15 amino acids. Trimming took 4 bases from V and 6 from J; bases not matched to a gene: 6. CDR1 and CDR2 from the germline V gene are SQVTM and ANQGSEA. The CDR3 loop is CSVGGTSGSRDTQYF. CDR3 DNA sequence: TGCAGCGTTGGGGGGACTAGCGGGAGTCGGGATACGCAGTATTTT.

This clonotype has ten or more counts. The V gene is TRBV29-1, the J gene TRBJ2-7; possible D gene TRBD1, 6 bases. The V and J ends lost 4 bases and 5 bases respectively, with 15 bases between them. CDR3 length: 13 amino acids. Germline V gene sequence: CDR1 SQVTM, CDR2 ANQGSEA. CDR3 residues: CSVVGHNGHEQYF. The CDR3 DNA reads TGCAGCGTTGTGGGACATAATGGCCACGAGCAGTACTTC.

At least ten counts were recorded for this clonotype. The rearrangement joins TRBV12-3 or TRBV12-4 to TRBJ2-5; 9 bases are shared with TRBD2. The CDR3 has 12 residues. Trimming took 11 bases from V and 4 from J; bases not matched to a gene: 5. CDR3 protein: CASRGGLETQYF. The CDR3 DNA sequence: TGTGCCTCGCGGGGGGGCCTAGAGACCCAGTACTTC.

The chain joins TRBV5-1 to TRBJ2-1; weak D call: TRBD2 (5 bases). The CDR3 is 14 residues long. Trimming stripped 4 bases from V and 5 bases from J, with 13 bases between. Germline assignment: CDR1 SGHRS and CDR2 YFSETQ. Here the CDR3 DNA reads TGCGCCAGCAGCACGAGACTATCCCACAATGAGCAGTTCTTC. As protein: CASSTRLSHNEQFF.

This clonotype was counted only a few times. The chain couples TRBV18 to TRBJ1-1; the D is unclear. The CDR3 covers 12 residues. Trimming pared 5 bases from V and 11 bases from J, leaving 15 bases between. Germline loops: CDR1 KGHSH, CDR2 LQKENI. In DNA form, the CDR3 reads TGTGCCAGCTCATCTCCTGAGTTAGTCGCTTTCTTT. Protein: CASSSPELVAFF.

V is TRBV28 and J is TRBJ2-1, with 8 bases lining up with TRBD2. The CDR3 is made up of 14 amino acids. With 10 bases clipped from V and 7 bases from J, the junction kept 12 bases outside the gene matches. CDR1 and CDR2 (germline): MDHEN, SYDVKM. CDR3 residues: CATDQRGLPNEQFF. CDR3 bases: TGTGCCACCGATCAGCGGGGGTTGCCAAATGAGCAGTTCTTC.

This clonotype was picked up a small number of times. This chain joins TRBV10-3 and TRBJ1-2, with D maybe TRBD1 (5 bases). This CDR3 spans 13 amino acids. V lost 6 bases to trimming and J lost 4 bases, with 12 bases between them. Germline lookup yields CDR1 ENHRY and CDR2 SYGVKD. CDR3 in DNA: TGTGCCATCAGGGGGGAAGGCGGCTATGGCTACACCTTC. This sequence encodes CAIRGEGGYGYTF.

This clonotype was seen ten or more times. The chain is built from TRBV20-1 and TRBJ1-2, with a tentative D call TRBD1 (5 bases). V was clipped by 0 bases and J by 8 bases, with 16 bases between them. Per the germline V gene, CDR1 is DFQATT and CDR2 is SNEGSKA (reference sequence). CDR3 length: 14 amino acids. The CDR3 sequence is CSARDPGTPEGYTF. CDR3 nucleotide sequence: TGCAGTGCTAGAGATCCCGGGACTCCCGAGGGCTACACCTTC.

This clonotype was observed at least ten times. At one of its ends the junction is not consistent with the germline gene, which may arise from a read error. The V and J genes are TRBV7-2 and TRBJ2-7; TRBD1 might be the D (5 bases). The CDR3 is 15 amino acids. The germline gives CDR1 SGHTA, CDR2 FQGNSA. The CDR3 reads CASSLEGVSSYEQYF. DNA for the CDR3: TGCGCCAGCAGCTTGGAAGGGGTTTCCTCCTACGAGCAGTACTTC.

V gene TRBV20-1 combines with J gene TRBJ2-3; 12 bases align to TRBD2. The length of the CDR3 is 15 residues. V shed 0 bases, J shed 5 bases, and the junction held 3 bases outside the gene matches. Germline CDR1 DFQATT, CDR2 SNEGSKA (reference sequence). The CDR3 loop is CSAREEGLAGDTQYF. The CDR3 DNA sequence: TGCAGTGCTAGAGAAGAGGGACTAGCGGGAGATACGCAGTATTTT.

In this sample, this clonotype turned up many times. The V gene is TRBV12-3 or TRBV12-4, the J gene TRBJ2-7; 9 bases line up with TRBD2. V lost 6 bases, J lost 2 bases, and 8 bases stayed unmatched. The CDR3 is 15 residues long. This CDR3 is CASSLGLAGPYEQYF. Here the CDR3 DNA reads TGTGCCAGCAGCCTTGGGCTAGCGGGGCCCTACGAGCAGTACTTC.

This clonotype was seen a single time. The chain has TRBV20-1 and TRBJ1-5, with D hard to call. In germline, CDR1 is DFQATT, CDR2 SNEGSKA (reference sequence). The CDR3 loop spans 14 amino acids. V shed 0 bases and J shed 0 bases, with 6 bases lying between them. In DNA, the CDR3 is TGCAGTGCTAGAGAGGCTTATAGCAATCAGCCCCAGCATTTT. It translates to CSAREAYSNQPQHF.

In this sample, this clonotype turned up a few times. In nucleotides, the CDR3 is TGCGCCAGCAGCCAAGCATCCCTAGCGGGAGTAACTGGGGCCAACGTCCTGACTTTC. Translation: CASSQASLAGVTGANVLTF. The chain has TRBV4-3 and TRBJ2-6; 10 nucleotides line up with TRBD2. J was trimmed by 2 bases and V by 1 base; bases with no gene match: 8. This CDR3 is 19 amino acids long. Germline-derived CDR1 and CDR2 are LGHNA and YSLEER.

This chain links TRBV6-2 or TRBV6-3 with TRBJ2-7, with D possibly matching TRBD2 (5 bases). From germline, CDR1 is MNHEY and CDR2 SVGEGT. This CDR3 has 13 residues. Trimming took off 7 bases at V and 2 bases at J, with 12 bases between the two ends. The CDR3 region has the DNA TGTGCCAGCAAGGCGGGTATGGCCTACGAGCAGTACTTC. Residues: CASKAGMAYEQYF.

V gene TRBV28 combines with J gene TRBJ2-5, with TRBD2 as a possible D gene (6 bases). The germline V and J ends were trimmed by 3 bases and 4 bases, with 18 bases remaining between them. CDR3 length: 16 residues. CDR1 is MDHEN, CDR2 SYDVKM, per germline. CDR3 nucleotide sequence: TGTGCCAGCAGTTTTGCCCCGGGGAGGAGGGGAGAGACCCAGTACTTC. It is translated as CASSFAPGRRGETQYF.

At least ten counts were recorded for this clonotype. A read error may produce the germline difference seen at one junction end. The chain joins TRBV12-3 or TRBV12-4 to TRBJ2-7; D might be TRBD2 (6 bases). The CDR3 sequence is 11 residues long. Here the CDR3 reads CASSLGLALTF. The CDR3 bases are TGTGCCAGCAGTTTGGGGCTAGCGTTAACCTTC.

This clonotype was seen only a few times. This chain links TRBV4-1 with TRBJ2-1; TRBD1 or TRBD2 may be the D gene (5 bases each). V was cut by 0 bases and J by 3 bases, with 12 bases left in between. The CDR3 has 16 amino acids. Germline assignment: CDR1 MGHRA and CDR2 YSYEKL. The CDR3 region has the DNA TGCGCCAGCAGCCAAGACCGGGGACCGTTCTACAATGAGCAGTTCTTC. Translated, it gives CASSQDRGPFYNEQFF.

This clonotype was recorded a few times. V is TRBV12-3 or TRBV12-4 and J is TRBJ2-7, with 11 bases identical to TRBD2. J was trimmed by 6 bases and V by 0 bases; bases with no gene match: 4. The CDR3 loop spans 15 amino acids. DNA of the CDR3: TGTGCCAGCAGTTTAGCACTAGCGGGAGTCGGCGAGCAGTACTTC. Its translation: CASSLALAGVGEQYF.

A few counts support this clonotype. V is TRBV5-1 and J is TRBJ2-1, with 7 positions matching TRBD1. Unmatched junction bases numbered 3, after V lost 2 bases and J lost 1 base. Germline CDR1 and CDR2: SGHRS and YFSETQ. The CDR3 is 15 residues long. This chain's CDR3 is CASSLQGLSYNEQFF. CDR3 DNA: TGCGCCAGCAGCTTACAGGGGTTGTCCTACAATGAGCAGTTCTTC. The full variable domain, its missing parts supplied by reference TRBV5-1 and TRBJ2-1, is KAGVTQTPRYLIKTRGQQVTLSCSPISGHRSVSWYQQTPGQGLQFLFEYFSETQRNKGNFPGRFSGRQFSNSRSEMNVSTLELGDSALYLCASSLQGLSYNEQFFGPGTRLTVL.

The chain joins TRBV4-2 to TRBJ2-3, with 9 bases aligning to TRBD2. The V and J ends lost 2 bases and 6 bases, in that order; junction bases with no gene match: 6. The CDR3 has 15 residues. Germline CDR1 reads LGHNA; CDR2 reads YNFKEQ. The CDR3 DNA reads as TGTGCCAGCAGCCAACTGGCTAGCGGGGCCGATACGCAGTATTTT. Translating it yields CASSQLASGADTQYF.

The genes are TRBV5-5 and TRBJ1-2, with 7 bases fitting TRBD1. Germline-derived CDR1 and CDR2 are SGHKS and YYEKEE (reference sequence). The trim removed 1 base at V and 6 bases at J, leaving 6 bases unmatched. The CDR3 runs to 14 residues. The CDR3 reads CASSLNRGDDGYTF. The CDR3 DNA follows: TGTGCCAGCAGCTTGAACAGGGGTGACGATGGCTACACCTTC. Together with reference TRBV5-5 and TRBJ1-2, the CDR3 gives the full variable domain: DAGVTQSPTHLIKTRGQQVTLRCSPISGHKSVSWYQQVLGQGPQFIFQYYEKEERGRGNFPDRFSARQFPNYSSELNVNALLLGDSALYLCASSLNRGDDGYTFGSGTRLTVV.

This clonotype came up a few times. The chain uses TRBV6-2 or TRBV6-3 and TRBJ1-1; D uncertain. CDR3 length: 13 residues. The germline gives CDR1 MNHEY, CDR2 SVGEGT. Trimming cost V 7 bases and J 6 bases, with 15 bases left between them. The CDR3 sequence is CASISVQMSEAFF. The CDR3 region has the DNA TGTGCCAGCATTTCGGTACAGATGTCTGAAGCTTTCTTT.

In its sample, this clonotype was seen a few times. The V gene is TRBV14, the J gene TRBJ2-1; the match to TRBD2 covers 7 bases. Germline CDR1 reads SGHDN; CDR2 reads FVKESK. V shed 4 bases and J 10 bases; nucleotides not matched to a gene: 4. The CDR3 has 12 amino acids. In nucleotides, the CDR3 is TGTGCCAGCAGCCGTAGCGGGCGAGAGCAGTTCTTC. It encodes CASSRSGREQFF.

V usage is TRBV9 and J usage is TRBJ2-3; possibly TRBD2 for D (6 bases). The CDR3 has 13 residues. Germline V gene data show CDR1 as SGDLS and CDR2 as YYNGEE. Trimming took 3 bases from V and 6 from J, leaving 11 bases between them. The CDR3, as DNA: TGTGCCAGCAGCGCGGGCGGAGGGGATACGCAGTATTTT. The encoded protein is CASSAGGGDTQYF. The entire variable domain, with the rest obtained from reference TRBV9 and TRBJ2-3, is as follows: DSGVTQTPKHLITATGQRVTLRCSPRSGDLSVYWYQQSLDQGLQFLIQYYNGEERAKGNILERFSAQQFPDLHSELNLSSLELGDSALYFCASSAGGGDTQYFGPGTRLTVL.

This clonotype was counted once. The chain recombines TRBV18 with TRBJ2-1; the D gene is possibly TRBD2 (6 bases). V lost 8 bases to trimming and J lost 0 bases, with 20 bases between them. The germline CDR1 and CDR2 sequences are KGHSH and LQKENI. The CDR3 is 17 residues long. CDR3: CASPNPSEKSSYNEQFF. In nucleotides, the CDR3 is TGTGCCAGCCCAAATCCTAGCGAAAAGAGCTCCTACAATGAGCAGTTCTTC.

This clonotype turned up a few times. The chain links TRBV9 to TRBJ1-1; D perhaps matches TRBD1 (5 bases). Germline CDR1 SGDLS, CDR2 YYNGEE. V was cut by 4 bases and J by 2 bases, with 15 bases left in between. CDR3 length: 15 residues. CDR3 in amino acids: CASSPRGGVNTEAFF. In DNA form, the CDR3 reads TGTGCCAGCAGCCCAAGAGGAGGGGTTAACACTGAAGCTTTCTTT.

V usage is TRBV7-6 and J usage is TRBJ2-7; 8 bases map to TRBD1. This CDR3 has 17 residues. V dropped 0 bases and J dropped 6; count of bases not matched to a gene: 13. Per the germline V gene, CDR1 is SGHVS and CDR2 is FNYEAQ. The DNA for the CDR3 is TGTGCCAGCAGCTTAGCCCCAGTCGGGACAGGATCAGCCGAGCAGTACTTC. It encodes CASSLAPVGTGSAEQYF.

This clonotype came up many times. The chain combines TRBV4-1 with TRBJ1-2; 12 bases align to TRBD1. J gave up 8 bases and V 0 bases, and 16 bases lay outside the gene matches. Germline lookup yields CDR1 MGHRA and CDR2 YSYEKL. The CDR3 totals 19 residues. In DNA form, the CDR3 reads TGCGCCAGCAGCCAAGAAAGGAGGACCCCGGGACAGGGGGCGCGAGGCTACACCTTC. It is translated as CASSQERRTPGQGARGYTF.